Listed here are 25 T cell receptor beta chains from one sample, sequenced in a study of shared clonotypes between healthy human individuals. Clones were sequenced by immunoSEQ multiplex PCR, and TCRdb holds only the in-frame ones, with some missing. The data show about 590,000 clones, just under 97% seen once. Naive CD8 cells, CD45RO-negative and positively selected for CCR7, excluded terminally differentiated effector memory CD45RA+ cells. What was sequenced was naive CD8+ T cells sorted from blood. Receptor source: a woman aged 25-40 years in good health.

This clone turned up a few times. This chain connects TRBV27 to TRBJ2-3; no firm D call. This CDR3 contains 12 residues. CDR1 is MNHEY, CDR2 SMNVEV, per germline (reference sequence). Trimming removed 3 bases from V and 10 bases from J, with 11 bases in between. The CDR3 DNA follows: TGTGCCAGCAGTTTCCCCGGTTCGGCGCAGTATTTT. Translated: CASSFPGSAQYF.

CDR3 nucleotides: TGCAGCGTTGAAGGCACGCACTATGGCTACACCTTC. Residues: CSVEGTHYGYTF. The chain joins TRBV29-1 to TRBJ1-2; unclear D gene. This CDR3 comprises 12 residues. Trimming removed 1 base at V and 3 bases at J, with 6 bases between. Germline lookup yields CDR1 SQVTM and CDR2 ANQGSEA. Filled out from reference TRBV29-1 and TRBJ1-2, the complete variable domain reads SAVISQKPSRDICQRGTSLTIQCQVDSQVTMMFWYRQQPGQSLTLIATANQGSEATYESGFVIDKFPISRPNLTFSTLTVSNMSPEDSSIYLCSVEGTHYGYTFGSGTRLTVV.

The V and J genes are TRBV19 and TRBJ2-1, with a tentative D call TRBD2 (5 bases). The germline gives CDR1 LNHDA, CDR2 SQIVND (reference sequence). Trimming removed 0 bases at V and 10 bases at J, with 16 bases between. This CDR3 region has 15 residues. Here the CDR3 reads CASSIDGSTGSEQFF. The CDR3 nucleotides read TGTGCCAGTAGTATAGATGGGTCCACGGGGAGCGAGCAGTTCTTC.

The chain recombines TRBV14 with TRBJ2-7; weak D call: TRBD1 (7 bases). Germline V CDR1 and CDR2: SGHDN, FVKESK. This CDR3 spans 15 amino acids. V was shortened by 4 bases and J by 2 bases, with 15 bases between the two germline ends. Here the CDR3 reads CASSLNPGGTYEQYF. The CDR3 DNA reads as TGTGCCAGCAGCCTCAACCCAGGGGGGACCTACGAGCAGTACTTC.

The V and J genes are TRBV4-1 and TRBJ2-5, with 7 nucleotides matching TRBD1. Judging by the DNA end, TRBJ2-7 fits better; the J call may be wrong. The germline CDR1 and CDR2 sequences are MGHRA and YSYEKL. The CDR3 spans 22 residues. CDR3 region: CASSQVVPLLVPRQGSGYEQYF. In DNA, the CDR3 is TGCGCCAGCAGCCAAGTGGTTCCTTTACTTGTCCCACGACAGGGCAGTGGGTACGAGCAGTACTTC.

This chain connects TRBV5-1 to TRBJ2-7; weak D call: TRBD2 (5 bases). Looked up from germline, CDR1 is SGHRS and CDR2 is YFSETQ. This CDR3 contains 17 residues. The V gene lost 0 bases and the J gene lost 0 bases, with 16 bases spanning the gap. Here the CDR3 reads CASSLASLRTFSYEQYF. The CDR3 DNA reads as TGCGCCAGCAGCTTGGCAAGTTTGCGGACTTTCTCCTACGAGCAGTACTTC.

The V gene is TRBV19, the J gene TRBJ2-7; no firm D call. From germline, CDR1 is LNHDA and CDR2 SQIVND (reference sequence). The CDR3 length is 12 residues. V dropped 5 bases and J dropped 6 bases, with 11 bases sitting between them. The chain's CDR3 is CASSWSSSEQYF. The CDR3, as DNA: TGTGCCAGTAGTTGGTCGTCATCCGAGCAGTACTTC. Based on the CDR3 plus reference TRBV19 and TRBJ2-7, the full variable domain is DGGITQSPKYLFRKEGQNVTLSCEQNLNHDAMYWYRQDPGQGLRLIYYSQIVNDFQKGDIAEGYSVSREKKESFPLTVTSAQKNPTAFYLCASSWSSSEQYFGPGTRLTVT.

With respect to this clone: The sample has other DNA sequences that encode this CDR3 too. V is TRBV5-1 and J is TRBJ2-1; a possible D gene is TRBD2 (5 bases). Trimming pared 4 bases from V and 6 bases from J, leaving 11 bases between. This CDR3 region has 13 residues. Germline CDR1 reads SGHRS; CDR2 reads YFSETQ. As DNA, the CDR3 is TGCGCCAGCAGCCTGAGGAGCGGCAATGAGCAGTTCTTC. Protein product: CASSLRSGNEQFF.

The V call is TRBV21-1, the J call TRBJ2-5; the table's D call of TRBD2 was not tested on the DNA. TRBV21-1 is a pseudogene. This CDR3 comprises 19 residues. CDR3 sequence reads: CASSKGEGLAGVGRIAQYF. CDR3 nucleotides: TGTGCCAGCAGCAAAGGTGAGGGACTAGCGGGAGTGGGGCGGATAGCCCAGTACTTC.

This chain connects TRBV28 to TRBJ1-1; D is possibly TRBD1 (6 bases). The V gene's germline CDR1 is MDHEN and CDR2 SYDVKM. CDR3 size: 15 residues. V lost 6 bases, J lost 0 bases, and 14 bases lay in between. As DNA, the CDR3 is TGTGCCAGCAGCCAATTGACAGGTATGAACACTGAAGCTTTCTTT. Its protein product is CASSQLTGMNTEAFF. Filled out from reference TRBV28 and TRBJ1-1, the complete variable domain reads DVKVTQSSRYLVKRTGEKVFLECVQDMDHENMFWYRQDPGLGLRLIYFSYDVKMKEKGDIPEGYSVSREKKERFSLILESASTNQTSMYLCASSQLTGMNTEAFFGQGTRLTVV.

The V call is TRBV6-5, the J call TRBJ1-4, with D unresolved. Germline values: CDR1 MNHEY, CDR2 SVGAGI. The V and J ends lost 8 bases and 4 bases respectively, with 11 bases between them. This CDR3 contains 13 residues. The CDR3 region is CASGAYNNEKLFF. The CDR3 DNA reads TGTGCCAGCGGAGCCTATAATAATGAAAAACTGTTTTTT.

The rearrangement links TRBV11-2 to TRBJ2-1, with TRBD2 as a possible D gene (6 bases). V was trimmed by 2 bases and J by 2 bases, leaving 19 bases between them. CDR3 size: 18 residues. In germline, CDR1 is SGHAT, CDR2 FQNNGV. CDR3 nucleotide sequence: TGTGCCAGCAGCTTAATCGTTTTGGGGGGATCGACCTACAATGAGCAGTTCTTC. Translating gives CASSLIVLGGSTYNEQFF. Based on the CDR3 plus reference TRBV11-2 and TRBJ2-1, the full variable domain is EAGVAQSPRYKIIEKRQSVAFWCNPISGHATLYWYQQILGQGPKLLIQFQNNGVVDDSQLPKDRFSAERLKGVDSTLKIQPAKLEDSAVYLCASSLIVLGGSTYNEQFFGPGTRLTVL.

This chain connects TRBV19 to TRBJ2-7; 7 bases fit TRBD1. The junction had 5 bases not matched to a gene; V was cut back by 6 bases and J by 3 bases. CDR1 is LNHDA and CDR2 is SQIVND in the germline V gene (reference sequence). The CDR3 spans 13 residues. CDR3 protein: CASSTGVGYEQYF. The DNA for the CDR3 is TGTGCCAGTAGCACAGGGGTGGGCTACGAGCAGTACTTC. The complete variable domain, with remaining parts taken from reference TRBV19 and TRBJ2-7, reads DGGITQSPKYLFRKEGQNVTLSCEQNLNHDAMYWYRQDPGQGLRLIYYSQIVNDFQKGDIAEGYSVSREKKESFPLTVTSAQKNPTAFYLCASSTGVGYEQYFGPGTRLTVT.

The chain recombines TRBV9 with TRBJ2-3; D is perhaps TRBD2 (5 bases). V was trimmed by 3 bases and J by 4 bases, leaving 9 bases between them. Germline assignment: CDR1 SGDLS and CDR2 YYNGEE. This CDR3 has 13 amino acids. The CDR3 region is CASSAWTADTQYF. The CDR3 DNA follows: TGTGCCAGCAGCGCCTGGACTGCAGATACGCAGTATTTT.

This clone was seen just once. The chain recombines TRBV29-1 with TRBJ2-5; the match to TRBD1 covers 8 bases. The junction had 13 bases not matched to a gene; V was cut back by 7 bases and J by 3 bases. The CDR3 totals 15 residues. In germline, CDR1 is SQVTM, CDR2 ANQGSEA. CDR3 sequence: CSALRITTGEETQYF. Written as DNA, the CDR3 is TGCAGCGCACTAAGGATCACGACAGGGGAAGAGACCCAGTACTTC.

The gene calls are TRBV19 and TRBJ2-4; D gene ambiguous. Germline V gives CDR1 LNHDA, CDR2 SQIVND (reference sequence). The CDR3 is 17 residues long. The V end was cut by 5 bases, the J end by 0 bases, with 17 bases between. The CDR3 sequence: CASSPTQNLIAKNIQYF. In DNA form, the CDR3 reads TGTGCCAGTAGTCCAACACAGAATCTCATAGCCAAAAACATTCAGTACTTC.

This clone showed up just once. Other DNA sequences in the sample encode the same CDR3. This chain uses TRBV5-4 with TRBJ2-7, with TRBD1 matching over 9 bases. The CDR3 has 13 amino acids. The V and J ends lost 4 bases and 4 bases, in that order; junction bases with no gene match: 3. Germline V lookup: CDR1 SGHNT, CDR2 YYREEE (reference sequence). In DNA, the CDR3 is TGTGCCAGCAGCCTGGACAGGGGTTACGAGCAGTACTTC. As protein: CASSLDRGYEQYF.

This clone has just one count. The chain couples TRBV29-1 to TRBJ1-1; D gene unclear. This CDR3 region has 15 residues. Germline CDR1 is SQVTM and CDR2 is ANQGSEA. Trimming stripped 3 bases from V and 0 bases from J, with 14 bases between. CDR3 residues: CSVEGGDSMNTEAFF. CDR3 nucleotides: TGCAGCGTTGAGGGTGGGGATTCGATGAACACTGAAGCTTTCTTT.

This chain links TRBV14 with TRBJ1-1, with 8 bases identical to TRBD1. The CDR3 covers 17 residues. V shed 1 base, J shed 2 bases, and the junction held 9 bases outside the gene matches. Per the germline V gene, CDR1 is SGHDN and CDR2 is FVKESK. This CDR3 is CASSQGNRGTRNTEAFF. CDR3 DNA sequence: TGTGCCAGCAGCCAAGGTAACAGGGGGACGAGAAACACTGAAGCTTTCTTT. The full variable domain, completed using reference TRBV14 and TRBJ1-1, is EAGVTQFPSHSVIEKGQTVTLRCDPISGHDNLYWYRRVMGKEIKFLLHFVKESKQDESGMPNNRFLAERTGGTYSTLKVQPAELEDSGVYFCASSQGNRGTRNTEAFFGQGTRLTVV.

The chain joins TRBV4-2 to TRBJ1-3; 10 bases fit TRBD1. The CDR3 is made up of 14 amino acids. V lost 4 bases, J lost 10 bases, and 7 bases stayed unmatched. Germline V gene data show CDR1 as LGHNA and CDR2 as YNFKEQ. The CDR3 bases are TGTGCCAGCAGCCCAACCGGGACAGGGGAGACCATATATTTT. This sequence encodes CASSPTGTGETIYF.

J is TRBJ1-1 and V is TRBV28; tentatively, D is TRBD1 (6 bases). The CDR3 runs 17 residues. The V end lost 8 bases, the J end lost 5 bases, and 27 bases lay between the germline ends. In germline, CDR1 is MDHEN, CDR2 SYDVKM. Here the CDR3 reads CASHPGTPNERGTEAFF. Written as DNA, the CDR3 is TGTGCCAGCCACCCCGGGACACCGAACGAAAGGGGGACTGAAGCTTTCTTT.

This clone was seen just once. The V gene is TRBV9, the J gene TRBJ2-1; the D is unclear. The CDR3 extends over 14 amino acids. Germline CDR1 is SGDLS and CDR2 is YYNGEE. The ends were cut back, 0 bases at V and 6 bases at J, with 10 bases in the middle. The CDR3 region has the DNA TGTGCCAGCAGCGTAGGACGGCTGGGCAATGAGCAGTTCTTC. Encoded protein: CASSVGRLGNEQFF. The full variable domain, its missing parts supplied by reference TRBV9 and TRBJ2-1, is DSGVTQTPKHLITATGQRVTLRCSPRSGDLSVYWYQQSLDQGLQFLIQYYNGEERAKGNILERFSAQQFPDLHSELNLSSLELGDSALYFCASSVGRLGNEQFFGPGTRLTVL.

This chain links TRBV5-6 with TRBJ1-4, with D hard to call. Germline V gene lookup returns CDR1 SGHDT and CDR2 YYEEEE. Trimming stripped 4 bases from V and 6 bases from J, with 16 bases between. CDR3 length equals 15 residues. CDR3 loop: CASSQAGFGDEKLFF. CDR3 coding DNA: TGTGCCAGCAGCCAAGCGGGGTTCGGGGATGAAAAACTGTTTTTT.

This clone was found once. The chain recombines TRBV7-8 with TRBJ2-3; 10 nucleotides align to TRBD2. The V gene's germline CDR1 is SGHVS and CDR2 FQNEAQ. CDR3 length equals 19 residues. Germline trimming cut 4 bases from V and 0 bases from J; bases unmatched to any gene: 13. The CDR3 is CASSSSLAGASSSTDTQYF. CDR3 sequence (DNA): TGTGCCAGCAGCTCCAGTCTAGCGGGAGCATCCTCTAGCACAGATACGCAGTATTTT.

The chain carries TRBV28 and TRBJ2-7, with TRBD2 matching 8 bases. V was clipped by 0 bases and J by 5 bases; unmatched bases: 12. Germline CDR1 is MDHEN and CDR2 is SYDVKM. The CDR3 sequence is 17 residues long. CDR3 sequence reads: CASSLWSGSGSIDEQYF. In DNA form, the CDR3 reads TGTGCCAGCAGTTTATGGTCTGGGAGCGGGAGCATCGACGAGCAGTACTTC.